The 27 T cell receptor beta chains below were found in one sample sequenced in a study of blood T cells in healthy people across ages. The use of a sample-barcoded 5' primer and a J-beta primer mix characterized a second PCR of about 7 to 12 cycles. TCRdb redid the calling of the 5' RACE reads with MiXCR, one entry per CDR3 protein. The sample lists roughly 2 million distinct CDR3 sequences, 49% occurring once. Sequencing was performed on blood. Receptor source: a woman between 40 and 55 years old in good health.

There are a few counts of this clonotype. The rearrangement uses TRBV28 and TRBJ2-6; TRBD1 aligns across 7 bases. Germline CDR1 and CDR2: MDHEN and SYDVKM. The CDR3 extends over 16 amino acids. J gave up 3 bases and V 3 bases, and 5 bases lay outside the gene matches. CDR3 nucleotides: TGTGCCAGCAGTTTGACAGGGCGTGTTGGGGCCAACGTCCTGACTTTC. Its protein product is CASSLTGRVGANVLTF.

This clonotype was found many times. The V and J genes are TRBV7-2 and TRBJ2-7; D unresolved. This CDR3 contains 12 residues. The ends were cut back, 5 bases at V and 2 bases at J, with 7 bases in the middle. Germline-derived CDR1 and CDR2 are SGHTA and FQGNSA. The DNA for the CDR3 is TGTGCCAGCAGCAAGGCCGCCTACGAGCAGTACTTC. Amino acid sequence: CASSKAAYEQYF.

The V and J genes are TRBV20-1 and TRBJ1-2, with 10 bases fitting TRBD1. CDR3 length: 16 amino acids. CDR1 and CDR2 from the germline V gene are DFQATT and SNEGSKA (reference sequence). The ends lost 3 bases at V and 5 bases at J; junction bases unmatched: 12. CDR3 in amino acids: CSASASGTGERYGYTF. CDR3 coding DNA: TGCAGTGCTAGTGCCTCCGGGACAGGGGAACGGTATGGCTACACCTTC.

About this clonotype itself: A read error may produce the germline difference seen at one junction end. V and J are TRBV6-2 or TRBV6-3 and TRBJ1-2; D call uncertain. The V gene's germline CDR1 is MNHEY and CDR2 SVGEGT. The CDR3 runs 14 residues. The CDR3 loop is CASSDSIGAYGYTF. The CDR3 bases are TGTGCCAGCAGTGACTCGATTGGCGCTTATGGCTACACCTTC.

The chain is built from TRBV20-1 and TRBJ1-2; 9 positions agree with TRBD1. Looked up from germline, CDR1 is DFQATT and CDR2 is SNEGSKA (reference sequence). The CDR3 loop spans 12 amino acids. The junction had 9 bases not matched to a gene; V was cut back by 8 bases and J by 8 bases. CDR3 nucleotide sequence: TGCAGTCCGGGACAGGGTTCATGGGGCTACACCTTC. Its protein product is CSPGQGSWGYTF.

CDR3 region: CASSYSGTGNVDEQFF. The DNA for the CDR3 is TGTGCCAGCAGTTACTCCGGGACAGGGAATGTAGATGAGCAGTTCTTC. The V gene is TRBV6-2 or TRBV6-3, the J gene TRBJ2-1; TRBD1 matches 9 bases. There are 16 residues in the CDR3. Trimming removed 0 bases from V and 8 bases from J; junction bases left unmatched: 8. Germline CDR1 reads MNHEY; CDR2 reads SVGEGT.

The chain links TRBV12-3 or TRBV12-4 to TRBJ2-4, with D possibly being TRBD1 (5 bases). TRBJ2-7 explains the end of the DNA better; the J call may be wrong. This CDR3 is built from 14 residues. This chain's CDR3 is CASSLGQFSNEQYF. The CDR3 DNA reads as TGTGCCAGCAGTTTAGGACAGTTCAGCAACGAGCAGTACTTC.

About this clonotype itself: The junction differs from germline at one of its ends, possibly a read error. The rearrangement joins TRBV2 to TRBJ1-5; no definite D call. This CDR3 spans 15 amino acids. Per the germline V gene, CDR1 is SNHLY and CDR2 is FYNNEI. The DNA for the CDR3 is TGTGCCAGCAGGAAGGGAGGGTTGAGCAGTCAGCCCCAGCATTTT. This sequence encodes CASRKGGLSSQPQHF.

The chain combines TRBV2 with TRBJ2-1; D is uncertain. The CDR3 runs to 12 residues. Germline CDR1 is SNHLY and CDR2 is FYNNEI. Between the trimmed V and J ends, which lost 6 bases and 7 bases, there was a span of 10 bases. The CDR3 DNA is TGTGCCAGCAGCGCTGACATTAATGAGCAGTTCTTC. It codes for CASSADINEQFF.

V gene TRBV15 combines with J gene TRBJ1-1; 12 bases map to TRBD1. Germline CDR1 reads LNHNV; CDR2 reads YYDKDF (reference sequence). This CDR3 has 14 amino acids. V was clipped by 5 bases and J by 11 bases; unmatched bases: 9. This CDR3 is CATSAWDRGPGAFF. The CDR3 nucleotides read TGTGCCACCAGCGCCTGGGACAGGGGGCCCGGGGCTTTCTTT.

The chain has TRBV14 and TRBJ1-2, with D unresolved. CDR3 length: 16 residues. Germline values: CDR1 SGHDN, CDR2 FVKESK. With 0 bases removed from V and 3 bases from J, the gap between germline ends came to 14 bases. Here the CDR3 reads CASSQDAPARYYGYTF. The CDR3 DNA reads as TGTGCCAGCAGCCAAGATGCGCCAGCTCGGTACTATGGCTACACCTTC.

This clonotype was seen a few times. The rearrangement joins TRBV7-2 to TRBJ2-5, with 10 bases that match TRBD2. Germline CDR1 and CDR2: SGHTA and FQGNSA. The V and J ends lost 1 base and 1 base, in that order; junction bases with no gene match: 3. The CDR3 has 16 residues. For the CDR3, the DNA is TGTGCCAGCAGCTTAGTTCTAGCGGGGGTCCAAGAGACCCAGTACTTC. This codes for CASSLVLAGVQETQYF.

This clonotype has more than one count but fewer than ten. The chain combines TRBV15 with TRBJ2-4; 9 nucleotides match TRBD1. The J call is uncertain, as TRBJ2-7 better fits the DNA end. The CDR3 runs 19 residues. Germline values: CDR1 LNHNV, CDR2 YYDKDF (reference sequence). CDR3 DNA: TGTGCCACCAGCAGAGAGGGGACAGGGTTGATTCGAAGCGTTTACGAGCAGTACTTC. Protein product: CATSREGTGLIRSVYEQYF.

CDR3 in DNA: TGCAGTGCTAGTATGGCTAGCGGGGGCCCGTACCAAGAGACCCAGTACTTC. Translation: CSASMASGGPYQETQYF. The chain couples TRBV20-1 to TRBJ2-5; 10 positions agree with TRBD2. J lost 0 bases, V lost 3 bases, and 10 bases had no gene match. Germline V lookup: CDR1 DFQATT, CDR2 SNEGSKA (reference sequence). The CDR3 has 17 amino acids.

The rearrangement joins TRBV12-3 or TRBV12-4 to TRBJ2-5; D perhaps matches TRBD2 (5 bases). The V gene lost 6 bases and the J gene lost 7 bases, with 12 bases spanning the gap. This CDR3 has 12 residues. This chain's CDR3 is CASSRSRGTQYF. DNA of the CDR3: TGTGCCAGCAGCCGGTCCCGGGGGACCCAGTACTTC.

This chain connects TRBV18 to TRBJ2-5; TRBD1 matches 10 bases. Trimming cost V 0 bases and J 5 bases; bases outside gene matches: 9. CDR1 is KGHSH, CDR2 LQKENI, per germline. The CDR3 is made up of 17 amino acids. The CDR3 sequence is CASSPPPGQGYFETQYF. For the CDR3, the DNA is TGTGCCAGCTCACCACCTCCGGGACAGGGGTACTTTGAGACCCAGTACTTC.

As DNA, the CDR3 is TGTGCCAGCAGACCCGGGACAGGGGGTACGTTAGCCAAAAACATTCAGTACTTC. It encodes CASRPGTGGTLAKNIQYF. The chain links TRBV12-3 or TRBV12-4 to TRBJ2-4, with 11 bases identical to TRBD1. J was trimmed by 0 bases and V by 6 bases; bases with no gene match: 10. The CDR3 runs to 18 residues.

In its sample, this clonotype was seen many times. The chain couples TRBV6-5 to TRBJ1-2; D is unresolved. Trimming shortened V by 6 bases and J by 8 bases, and 10 bases separated the two germline ends. CDR1 is MNHEY and CDR2 is SVGAGI in the germline V gene. This CDR3 contains 11 residues. CDR3 protein: CASSSSGGYTF. The CDR3 nucleotides are TGTGCCAGCAGCTCATCTGGGGGCTACACCTTC.

The rearrangement joins TRBV6-2 or TRBV6-3 to TRBJ2-1; 9 positions match TRBD1. The CDR3 is 15 residues long. Germline V gene data show CDR1 as MNHEY and CDR2 as SVGEGT. V shed 5 bases and J 8 bases; nucleotides not matched to a gene: 10. The CDR3 region is CASSATYRGPDEQFF. The DNA for the CDR3 is TGTGCCAGCAGTGCTACGTACAGGGGGCCTGATGAGCAGTTCTTC.

For the CDR3, the DNA is TGCAGTGCTAATGACAGGGGCAATGAGCAGTTCTTC. Translated, it gives CSANDRGNEQFF. The rearrangement links TRBV20-1 to TRBJ2-1; 8 nucleotides match TRBD1. Trimming took 4 bases from V and 6 from J; bases not matched to a gene: 2. Looked up from germline, CDR1 is DFQATT and CDR2 is SNEGSKA (reference sequence). This CDR3 contains 12 residues.

This clonotype showed up just a few times. The V gene is TRBV20-1, the J gene TRBJ2-3, with D perhaps assigned TRBD1 or TRBD2 (5 bases each). Between the trimmed V and J ends, which lost 6 bases and 8 bases, there was a span of 18 bases. The CDR3 runs 13 residues. Per the germline V gene, CDR1 is DFQATT and CDR2 is SNEGSKA (reference sequence). CDR3 amino acids: CSATGAPLGTQYF. The CDR3 bases are TGCAGTGCAACCGGGGCCCCTTTGGGTACGCAGTATTTT.

This clonotype was seen only a few times. The V call is TRBV2, the J call TRBJ2-5; D unclear. V lost 4 bases and J 1 base, leaving 10 bases between the germline ends. Germline V gene data show CDR1 as SNHLY and CDR2 as FYNNEI. CDR3 length equals 14 residues. The CDR3 loop is CASSAPERQETQYF. The DNA for the CDR3 is TGTGCCAGCAGTGCCCCCGAACGCCAAGAGACCCAGTACTTC.

This clonotype showed up just a few times. DNA for the CDR3: TGTGCCACCAGCACCCAGACAGGGGGCCCAAACCGCGAGTACTTC. Translation: CATSTQTGGPNREYF. The genes are TRBV15 and TRBJ2-7; 10 bases are a match to TRBD1. V gave up 4 bases and J gave up 11 bases; unmatched junction bases: 14. Germline-derived CDR1 and CDR2 are LNHNV and YYDKDF (reference sequence). The CDR3 loop spans 15 amino acids. Drawing the rest from reference TRBV15 and TRBJ2-7, the complete variable domain is DAMVIQNPRYQVTQFGKPVTLSCSQTLNHNVMYWYQQKSSQAPKLLFHYYDKDFNNEADTPDNFQSRRPNTSFCFLDIRSPGLGDTAMYLCATSTQTGGPNREYFGPGTRLTVT.

DNA for the CDR3: TGTGCCAGCAGCCAAGGAAGGACAGGGACGGGGGAGCAGTACTTC. Amino acids: CASSQGRTGTGEQYF. This rearrangement joins TRBV3-1 to TRBJ2-5; 8 bases match TRBD1. This CDR3 region has 15 residues. Trimming removed 1 base from V and 11 bases from J; junction bases left unmatched: 12. CDR1 is LGHDT and CDR2 is YNNKEL in the germline V gene (reference sequence).

This clonotype was detected only once. The chain couples TRBV21-1 to TRBJ2-5; TRBD2, the table's D call, was not compared with the DNA. TRBV21-1 is an annotated pseudogene. CDR3 size: 17 residues. CDR3 coding DNA: TGTGCCAGCAGCAAAGACCTCGGGGTAGCGGGGAGAGAGACCCAGTACTTC. Amino acids: CASSKDLGVAGRETQYF.

The table lists this clonotype with a few counts. CDR3 DNA: TGTGCCAGCAGCAGTCAGGTTAGCAATCAGCCCCAGCATTTT. Its translation is CASSSQVSNQPQHF. This chain uses TRBV12-3 or TRBV12-4 with TRBJ1-5; no reliable D call. The CDR3 has 14 amino acids. The V and J ends lost 6 bases and 0 bases respectively, with 9 bases between them.

In this sample, this clonotype turned up a few times. The rearrangement joins TRBV12-3 or TRBV12-4 to TRBJ1-6; no reliable D call. The ends were cut back, 2 bases at V and 9 bases at J, with 11 bases in the middle. This CDR3 contains 14 residues. The CDR3 DNA reads TGTGCCAGCAGTTTAAATGTAGGAAGTTCACCCCTCCACTTT. Translated, it gives CASSLNVGSSPLHF.